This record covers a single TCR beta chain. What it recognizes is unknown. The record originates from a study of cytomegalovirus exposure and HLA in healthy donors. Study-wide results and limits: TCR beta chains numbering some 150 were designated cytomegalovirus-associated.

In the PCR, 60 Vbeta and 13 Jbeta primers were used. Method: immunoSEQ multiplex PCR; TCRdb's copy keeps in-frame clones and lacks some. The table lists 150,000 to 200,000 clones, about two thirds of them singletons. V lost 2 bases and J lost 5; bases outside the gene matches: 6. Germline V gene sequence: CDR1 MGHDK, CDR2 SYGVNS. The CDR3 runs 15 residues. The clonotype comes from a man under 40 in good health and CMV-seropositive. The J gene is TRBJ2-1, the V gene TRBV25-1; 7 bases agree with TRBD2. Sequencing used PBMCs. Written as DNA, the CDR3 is TGTGCCAGCAGTGAAGAGGGACTATTAAACAATGAGCAGTTCTTC. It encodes CASSEEGLLNNEQFF.